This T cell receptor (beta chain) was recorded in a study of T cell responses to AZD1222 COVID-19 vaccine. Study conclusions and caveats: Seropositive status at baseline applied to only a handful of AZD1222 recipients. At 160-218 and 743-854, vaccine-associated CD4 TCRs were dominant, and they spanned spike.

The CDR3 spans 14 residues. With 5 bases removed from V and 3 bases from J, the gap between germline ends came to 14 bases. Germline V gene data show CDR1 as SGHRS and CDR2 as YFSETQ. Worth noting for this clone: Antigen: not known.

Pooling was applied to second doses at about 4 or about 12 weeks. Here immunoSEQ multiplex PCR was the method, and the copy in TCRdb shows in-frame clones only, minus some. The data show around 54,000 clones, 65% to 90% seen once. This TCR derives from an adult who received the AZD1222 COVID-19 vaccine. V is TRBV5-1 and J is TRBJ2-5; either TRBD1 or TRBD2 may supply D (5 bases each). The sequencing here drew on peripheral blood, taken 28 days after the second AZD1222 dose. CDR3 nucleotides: TGCGCCAGCAGGGGAGTGGGGGTGGAAGAGACCCAGTACTTC. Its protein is CASRGVGVEETQYF.